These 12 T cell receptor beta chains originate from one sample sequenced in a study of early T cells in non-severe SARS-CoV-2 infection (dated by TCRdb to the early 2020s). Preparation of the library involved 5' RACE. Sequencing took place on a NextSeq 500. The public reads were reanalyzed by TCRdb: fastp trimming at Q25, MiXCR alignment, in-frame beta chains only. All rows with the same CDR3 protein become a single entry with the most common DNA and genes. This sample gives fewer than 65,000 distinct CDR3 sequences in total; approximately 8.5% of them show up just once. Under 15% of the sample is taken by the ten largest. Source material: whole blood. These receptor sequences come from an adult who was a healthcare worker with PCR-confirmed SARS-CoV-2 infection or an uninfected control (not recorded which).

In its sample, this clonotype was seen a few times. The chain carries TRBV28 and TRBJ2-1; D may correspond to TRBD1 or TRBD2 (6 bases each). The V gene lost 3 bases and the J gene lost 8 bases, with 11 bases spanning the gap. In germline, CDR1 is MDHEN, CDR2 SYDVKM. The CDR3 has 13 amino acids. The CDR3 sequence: CASSFSGGDEQFF. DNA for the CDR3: TGTGCCAGCAGTTTCTCCGGGGGCGATGAGCAGTTCTTC.

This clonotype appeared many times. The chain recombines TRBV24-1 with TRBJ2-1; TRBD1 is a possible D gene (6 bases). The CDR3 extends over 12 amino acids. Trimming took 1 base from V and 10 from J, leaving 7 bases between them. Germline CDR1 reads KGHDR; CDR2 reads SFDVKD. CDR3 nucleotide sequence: TGTGCCACCAGTGATTTTACAGGGGAGCAGTTCTTC. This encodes CATSDFTGEQFF.

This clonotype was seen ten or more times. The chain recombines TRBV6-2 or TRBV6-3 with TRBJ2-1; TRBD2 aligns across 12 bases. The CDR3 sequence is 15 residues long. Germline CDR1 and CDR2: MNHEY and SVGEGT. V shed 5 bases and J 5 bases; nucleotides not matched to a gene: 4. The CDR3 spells CASSPRTSGNNEQFF. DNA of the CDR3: TGTGCCAGCAGTCCCCGGACTAGCGGGAACAATGAGCAGTTCTTC.

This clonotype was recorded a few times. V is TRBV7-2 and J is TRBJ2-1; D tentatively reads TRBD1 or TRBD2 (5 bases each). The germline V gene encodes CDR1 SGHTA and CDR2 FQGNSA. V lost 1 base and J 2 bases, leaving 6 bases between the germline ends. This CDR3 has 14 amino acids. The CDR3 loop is CASSLGGTYNEQFF. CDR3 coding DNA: TGTGCCAGCAGCTTAGGGGGGACCTACAATGAGCAGTTCTTC.

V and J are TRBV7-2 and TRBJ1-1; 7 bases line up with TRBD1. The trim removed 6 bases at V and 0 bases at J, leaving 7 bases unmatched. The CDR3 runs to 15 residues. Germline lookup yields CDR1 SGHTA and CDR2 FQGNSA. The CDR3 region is CASRRQGSMNTEAFF. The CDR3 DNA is TGTGCCAGCAGAAGACAGGGTTCAATGAACACTGAAGCTTTCTTT.

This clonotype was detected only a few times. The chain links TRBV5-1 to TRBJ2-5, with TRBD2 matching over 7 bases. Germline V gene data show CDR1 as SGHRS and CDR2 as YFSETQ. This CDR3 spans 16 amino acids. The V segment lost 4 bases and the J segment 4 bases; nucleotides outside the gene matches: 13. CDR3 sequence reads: CASSQSGGSVRETQYF. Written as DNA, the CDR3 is TGCGCCAGCAGCCAATCAGGCGGGAGTGTAAGAGAGACCCAGTACTTC.

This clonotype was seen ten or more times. The CDR3 is CASGQAPYNSPLHF. The CDR3 coding sequence is TGTGCCAGCGGACAGGCCCCCTATAATTCACCCCTCCACTTT. The rearrangement uses TRBV12-3 or TRBV12-4 and TRBJ1-6, with TRBD1 identical over 7 bases. The ends lost 8 bases at V and 2 bases at J; junction bases unmatched: 3. The CDR3 sequence is 14 residues long.

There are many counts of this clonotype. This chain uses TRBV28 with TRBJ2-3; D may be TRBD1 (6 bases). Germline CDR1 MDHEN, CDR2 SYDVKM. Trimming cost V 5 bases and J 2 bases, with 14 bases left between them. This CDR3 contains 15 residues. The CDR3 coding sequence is TGTGCCAGCAGTACATACAGGGTTTTCACAGATACGCAGTATTTT. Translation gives CASSTYRVFTDTQYF.

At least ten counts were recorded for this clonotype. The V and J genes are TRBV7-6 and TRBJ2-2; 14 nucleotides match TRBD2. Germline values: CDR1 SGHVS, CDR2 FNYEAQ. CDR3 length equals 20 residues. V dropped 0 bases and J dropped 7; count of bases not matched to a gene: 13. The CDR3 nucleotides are TGTGCCAGCAGCTTAGCAGGGGACGGGACTAGCGGGAGAGACATCGGGGAGCTGTTTTTT. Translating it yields CASSLAGDGTSGRDIGELFF.

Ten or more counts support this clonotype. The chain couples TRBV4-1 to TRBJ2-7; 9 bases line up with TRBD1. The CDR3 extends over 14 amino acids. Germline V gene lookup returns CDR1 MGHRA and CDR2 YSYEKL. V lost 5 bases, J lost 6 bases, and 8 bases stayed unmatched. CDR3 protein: CASSSRQGVGEQYF. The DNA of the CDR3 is TGCGCCAGCAGCTCCCGACAGGGGGTAGGCGAGCAGTACTTC.

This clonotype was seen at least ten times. The CDR3 region has the DNA TGTGCCAGCAGTCCCGTGAGCGGGAGGTTTTCAGATACGCAGTATTTT. As protein: CASSPVSGRFSDTQYF. V usage is TRBV12-3 or TRBV12-4 and J usage is TRBJ2-3; 9 bases fit TRBD2. The V segment lost 5 bases and the J segment 4 bases; nucleotides outside the gene matches: 10. This CDR3 is 16 amino acids long.

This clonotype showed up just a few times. CDR3 nucleotide sequence: TGTGCCAGCAGTGAACTTATTGGCGGGAGTCGAGAGACCCAGTACTTC. This sequence encodes CASSELIGGSRETQYF. This rearrangement joins TRBV25-1 to TRBJ2-5, with 7 positions matching TRBD2. The V gene's germline CDR1 is MGHDK and CDR2 SYGVNS. V trimming: 2 bases; J trimming: 4 bases; junction bases outside the gene matches: 10. The CDR3 is made up of 16 amino acids.